The 25 T cell receptor beta chains below all came from one sample that was sequenced in a study of blood T cell repertoires in COVID-19. Produced via immunoSEQ multiplex PCR; TCRdb's table is partial and in-frame only. The sample includes some 26,000 clones, roughly 85% seen only once; the top ten take just under 9%. The specimen sequenced was peripheral blood. The receptors originated from a human donor with active COVID-19. The donor label of this sample is uncertain.

This chain connects TRBV6-2 or TRBV6-3 to TRBJ2-2; no reliable D call. Germline assignment: CDR1 MNHEY and CDR2 SVGEGT. The V end lost 0 bases, the J end lost 7 bases, and 6 bases lay between the germline ends. The CDR3 spans 13 residues. The DNA for the CDR3 is TGTGCCAGCAGTTACTCAACCGGCGGGGAGCTGTTTTTT. This gives the protein CASSYSTGGELFF.

The gene calls are TRBV24-1 and TRBJ2-2; no definite D call. The ends were cut back, 9 bases at V and 7 bases at J, with 17 bases in the middle. The germline V gene has CDR1 KGHDR and CDR2 SFDVKD. This CDR3 contains 14 residues. The CDR3 DNA reads TGTGCCACCCAAAACGGTCATTCTAGCGGGGAGCTGTTTTTT. Residues: CATQNGHSSGELFF.

In the case of this clone: The same CDR3 arises from other DNA sequences in this sample as well. The J gene is TRBJ2-3, the V gene TRBV28, with D possibly matching TRBD2 (6 bases). This CDR3 region has 13 residues. The V gene's germline CDR1 is MDHEN and CDR2 SYDVKM. V was cut by 8 bases and J by 2 bases, with 11 bases left in between. The CDR3 DNA is TGTGCCAGCGGGAGGCGGGACACAGATACGCAGTATTTT. It is translated as CASGRRDTDTQYF.

The chain combines TRBV28 with TRBJ2-5; 10 bases match TRBD2. The CDR3 is 15 residues long. The V and J ends lost 8 bases and 2 bases, in that order; junction bases with no gene match: 8. Germline V gives CDR1 MDHEN, CDR2 SYDVKM. CDR3 protein: CASSLGLANQETQYF. CDR3 DNA sequence: TGTGCCAGCTCCCTGGGACTAGCGAATCAAGAGACCCAGTACTTC.

This clone was observed a few times. V and J are TRBV24-1 and TRBJ2-7; D is possibly TRBD1 (8 bases). V was shortened by 3 bases and J by 0 bases, with 23 bases between the two germline ends. Germline lookup yields CDR1 KGHDR and CDR2 SFDVKD. CDR3 length equals 19 residues. The CDR3 region is CATSDPMGGTGRNSYEQYF. The CDR3 region has the DNA TGTGCCACCAGTGATCCTATGGGGGGGACAGGCCGAAACTCCTACGAGCAGTACTTC.

The chain recombines TRBV11-2 with TRBJ2-7; tentative D call: TRBD1 (5 bases). The CDR3 is 12 amino acids. V was trimmed by 2 bases and J by 7 bases, leaving 9 bases between them. Germline V gives CDR1 SGHAT, CDR2 FQNNGV. The CDR3: CASSLQGQEQYF. The CDR3 bases are TGTGCCAGCAGCTTACAGGGTCAGGAGCAGTACTTC.

This chain connects TRBV5-8 to TRBJ1-6, with D possibly being TRBD1 (6 bases). V lost 4 bases to trimming and J lost 9 bases, with 17 bases between them. The CDR3 contains 15 residues. Germline CDR1 reads SGHTS; CDR2 reads YDEGEE. The CDR3 reads CASSPRTVLASPLHF. DNA for the CDR3: TGTGCCAGCAGCCCAAGGACAGTTCTGGCTTCACCCCTCCACTTT.

The V and J genes are TRBV3-1 (or the pseudogene TRBV3-2) and TRBJ2-1; D is unclear. CDR1 is LGHDT, CDR2 YNNKEL, per germline (reference sequence). V was cut by 0 bases and J by 9 bases, with 6 bases left in between. The CDR3 totals 12 residues. This CDR3 reads CASSQDTSEQFF. Here the CDR3 DNA reads TGTGCCAGCAGCCAAGATACAAGTGAGCAGTTCTTC.

The rearrangement uses TRBV4-3 and TRBJ2-3; 10 positions match TRBD1. The CDR3 runs 17 residues. The germline V gene has CDR1 LGHNA and CDR2 YSLEER. Trimming cost V 0 bases and J 1 base; bases outside gene matches: 4. The CDR3 region is CASSQDWTGGGTDTQYF. CDR3 in DNA: TGCGCCAGCAGCCAAGACTGGACAGGGGGGGGCACAGATACGCAGTATTTT.

Here the CDR3 reads CASSLRAGGSGNTIYF. For the CDR3, the DNA is TGTGCCAGCAGCTTAAGAGCAGGGGGCTCTGGAAACACCATATATTTT. The rearrangement joins TRBV7-8 to TRBJ1-3; 7 bases match TRBD1. CDR1 is SGHVS and CDR2 is FQNEAQ in the germline V gene. The CDR3 spans 16 residues. Germline trimming cut 2 bases from V and 0 bases from J; bases unmatched to any gene: 4.

The chain's CDR3 is CASTELSYGTSGSVQETQYF. The CDR3 DNA reads as TGTGCCAGCACCGAATTATCATACGGGACTAGCGGGAGTGTCCAAGAGACCCAGTACTTC. The chain employs TRBV28 and TRBJ2-5, with 14 bases identical to TRBD2. Germline values: CDR1 MDHEN, CDR2 SYDVKM. The CDR3 extends over 20 amino acids. The ends lost 7 bases at V and 1 base at J; junction bases unmatched: 17.

This chain links TRBV28 with TRBJ2-7; D is possibly TRBD1 (6 bases). V gave up 5 bases and J gave up 9 bases, with 14 bases separating them. Germline V gene sequence: CDR1 MDHEN, CDR2 SYDVKM. CDR3 length: 12 residues. The chain's CDR3 is CASSQGNEVQYF. The CDR3 coding sequence is TGTGCCAGCAGTCAGGGGAACGAGGTGCAGTACTTC.

This rearrangement joins TRBV6-6 to TRBJ2-5; D is perhaps TRBD1 (5 bases). Trimming took 2 bases from V and 6 from J, leaving 10 bases between them. This CDR3 comprises 13 residues. Germline-derived CDR1 and CDR2 are MNHNY and SVGAGI (reference sequence). CDR3 DNA sequence: TGTGCCAGCAGTTACATCGGACAACAGACCCAGTACTTC. Amino acid sequence: CASSYIGQQTQYF.

The chain combines TRBV2 with TRBJ2-3, with 14 bases fitting TRBD2. Looked up from germline, CDR1 is SNHLY and CDR2 is FYNNEI. Trimming at V came to 6 bases and at J to 3 bases, leaving 2 bases not matched to a gene. The CDR3 sequence is 15 residues long. The CDR3 spells CASSRLAGGTDTQYF. The CDR3 DNA reads TGTGCCAGCAGCCGACTAGCGGGAGGGACAGATACGCAGTATTTT.

This clone was picked up one time. The chain carries TRBV7-3 and TRBJ2-5; 8 bases agree with TRBD1. J gave up 4 bases and V 5 bases, and 6 bases lay outside the gene matches. Germline V lookup: CDR1 SGHTA, CDR2 FQGTGA. The CDR3 covers 14 residues. CDR3 protein: CASSRTGNRETQYF. CDR3 coding DNA: TGTGCCAGCAGCCGGACAGGGAACAGAGAGACCCAGTACTTC.

The rearrangement uses TRBV3-1 (or the pseudogene TRBV3-2) and TRBJ2-2; no clear D. CDR1 and CDR2 from the germline V gene are LGHDT and YNNKEL (reference sequence). The CDR3 has 11 residues. CDR3 in DNA: TGTGGTGGCGGGAACACCGGGGAGCTGTTTTTT. Residues: CGGGNTGELFF.

This rearrangement joins TRBV15 to TRBJ2-1; possible D gene TRBD2, 6 bases. From germline, CDR1 is LNHNV and CDR2 YYDKDF (reference sequence). Between the trimmed V and J ends, which lost 7 bases and 0 bases, there was a span of 13 bases. The CDR3 contains 15 residues. As DNA, the CDR3 is TGTGCCACCAAGGACCCCGGGAGCTCCTACAATGAGCAGTTCTTC. Protein sequence: CATKDPGSSYNEQFF.

The chain uses TRBV2 and TRBJ2-7; D call uncertain. Trimming cost V 5 bases and J 3 bases, with 14 bases left between them. Germline V gives CDR1 SNHLY, CDR2 FYNNEI. The CDR3 runs 14 residues. CDR3 amino acids: CASSPTGSIYEQYF. The CDR3, as DNA: TGTGCCAGCAGTCCCACCGGGTCGATCTACGAGCAGTACTTC. Combining the CDR3 with reference TRBV2 and TRBJ2-7 gives the whole variable domain EPEVTQTPSHQVTQMGQEVILRCVPISNHLYFYWYRQILGQKVEFLVSFYNNEISEKSEIFDDQFSVERPDGSNFTLKIRSTKLEDSAMYFCASSPTGSIYEQYFGPGTRLTVT.

The rearrangement uses TRBV5-1 and TRBJ2-7; no clear D. CDR3 length: 14 amino acids. The V gene's germline CDR1 is SGHRS and CDR2 YFSETQ. V gave up 3 bases and J gave up 2 bases, with 12 bases separating them. For the CDR3, the DNA is TGCGCCAGCAGCTCGACCGCAGGAACCTACGAGCAGTACTTC. Its protein is CASSSTAGTYEQYF. Supplemented by reference TRBV5-1 and TRBJ2-7, the full variable domain reads KAGVTQTPRYLIKTRGQQVTLSCSPISGHRSVSWYQQTPGQGLQFLFEYFSETQRNKGNFPGRFSGRQFSNSRSEMNVSTLELGDSALYLCASSSTAGTYEQYFGPGTRLTVT.

The chain joins TRBV28 to TRBJ2-2; 9 nucleotides match TRBD2. CDR1 MDHEN and CDR2 SYDVKM come from the germline V gene. The J segment lost 1 base and the V segment lost 5 bases, leaving 2 bases of the junction unmatched. The CDR3 totals 15 residues. In DNA, the CDR3 is TGTGCCAGCAGTACTAGCGGGCTGAACACCGGGGAGCTGTTTTTT. This sequence encodes CASSTSGLNTGELFF.

V and J are TRBV5-1 and TRBJ1-6, with a possible D match to TRBD1 (6 bases). Germline V CDR1 and CDR2: SGHRS, YFSETQ. This CDR3 region has 14 residues. Trimming removed 2 bases at V and 9 bases at J, with 12 bases between. The CDR3 is CASSLSNRASPLHF. The DNA of the CDR3 is TGCGCCAGCAGCTTATCCAACAGGGCTTCACCCCTCCACTTT. The full variable domain, in which reference TRBV5-1 and TRBJ1-6 provide the parts outside the CDR3, is KAGVTQTPRYLIKTRGQQVTLSCSPISGHRSVSWYQQTPGQGLQFLFEYFSETQRNKGNFPGRFSGRQFSNSRSEMNVSTLELGDSALYLCASSLSNRASPLHFGNGTRLTVT.

The genes are TRBV6-5 and TRBJ2-1; 7 nucleotides match TRBD2. V trimming: 3 bases; J trimming: 6 bases; junction bases outside the gene matches: 8. Germline V lookup: CDR1 MNHEY, CDR2 SVGAGI. The CDR3 runs 15 residues. The CDR3 is CASSYGLEAVNEQFF. As DNA, the CDR3 is TGTGCCAGCAGTTATGGACTAGAGGCGGTCAATGAGCAGTTCTTC.

The rearrangement uses TRBV12-1 and TRBJ2-5; the listed D gene, TRBD1, was not tested against the DNA. TRBV12-1 is described as a pseudogene. The CDR3 has 15 amino acids. CDR3 DNA sequence: TGTGCCAGCAGCTGTGTCCGGACAGACCAAGAGACCCAGTACTTC. This gives the protein CASSCVRTDQETQYF.

V and J are TRBV5-1 and TRBJ2-1, with 9 bases identical to TRBD1. The germline gives CDR1 SGHRS, CDR2 YFSETQ. The junction had 6 bases not matched to a gene; V was cut back by 0 bases and J by 5 bases. The CDR3 extends over 16 amino acids. The CDR3 region has the DNA TGCGCCAGCAGCTTGGTTCCGGGACAGGGAAACAATGAGCAGTTCTTC. This codes for CASSLVPGQGNNEQFF.

This rearrangement joins TRBV25-1 to TRBJ2-3; the D is unclear. The CDR3 consists of 12 residues. V was trimmed by 4 bases and J by 7 bases, leaving 9 bases between them. Germline V gene sequence: CDR1 MGHDK, CDR2 SYGVNS. The chain's CDR3 is CASSAALNTQYF. For the CDR3, the DNA is TGTGCCAGCAGTGCTGCACTGAATACGCAGTATTTT.